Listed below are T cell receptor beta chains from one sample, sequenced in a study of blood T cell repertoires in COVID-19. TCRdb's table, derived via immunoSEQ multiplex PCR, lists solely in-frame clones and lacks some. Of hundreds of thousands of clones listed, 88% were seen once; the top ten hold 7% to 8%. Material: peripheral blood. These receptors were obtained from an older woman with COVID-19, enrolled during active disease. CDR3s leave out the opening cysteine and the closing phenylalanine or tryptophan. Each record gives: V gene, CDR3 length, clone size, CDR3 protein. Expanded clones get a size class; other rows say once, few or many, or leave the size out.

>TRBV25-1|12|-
ASSPGGAGYEQY
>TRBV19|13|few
ASIPGGASNQPQH
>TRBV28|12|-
ASRGQGRWYGYT
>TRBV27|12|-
ASSLPGGREELF
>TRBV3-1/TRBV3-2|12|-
ASSRQTNTGELF
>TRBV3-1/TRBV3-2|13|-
ASSQRRFYTDTQY
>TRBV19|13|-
ASSRDWDTGNTIY
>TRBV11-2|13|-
ASSSPKRPGDEQF
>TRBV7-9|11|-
ASSLAREDGYT
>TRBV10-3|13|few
AISDPTGGSYEQY
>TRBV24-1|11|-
ATSDPLGNTIY
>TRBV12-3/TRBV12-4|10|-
ATDRGNHGYT
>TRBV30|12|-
AWTGTFWTPEAF